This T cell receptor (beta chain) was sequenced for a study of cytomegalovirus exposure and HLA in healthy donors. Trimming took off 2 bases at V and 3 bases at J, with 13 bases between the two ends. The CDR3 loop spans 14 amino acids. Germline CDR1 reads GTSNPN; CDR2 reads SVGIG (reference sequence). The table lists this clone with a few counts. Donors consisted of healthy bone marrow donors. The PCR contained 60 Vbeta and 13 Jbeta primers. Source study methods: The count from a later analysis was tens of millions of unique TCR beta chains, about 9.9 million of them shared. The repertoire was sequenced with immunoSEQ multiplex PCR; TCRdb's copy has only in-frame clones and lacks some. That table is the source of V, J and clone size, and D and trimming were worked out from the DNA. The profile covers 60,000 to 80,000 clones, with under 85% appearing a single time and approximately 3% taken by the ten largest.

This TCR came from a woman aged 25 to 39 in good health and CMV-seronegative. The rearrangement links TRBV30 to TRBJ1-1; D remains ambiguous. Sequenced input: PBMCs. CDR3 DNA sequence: TGTGCCTGGAGTACCTCGAGGACTCACACTGAAGCTTTCTTT. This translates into CAWSTSRTHTEAFF.